This T cell receptor beta chain was captured in a study of sequential checkpoint blockade in melanoma. Study-level points and caveats: Clinical benefit was about 30 times likelier when tumor T-cell fraction and clonality increased.

Noted treatment: randomized to nivolumab then ipilimumab (arm A) or the reverse (arm B). This clone has just a few counts. Its specificity is unknown. The trim removed 1 base at V and 4 bases at J, leaving 5 bases unmatched. CDR1 and CDR2 from the germline V gene are MDHEN and SYDVKM. CDR3 length: 15 residues. Sequencing was performed with immunoSEQ multiplex PCR; in TCRdb, only in-frame clones are kept and a portion is missing. The profile shows roughly 7,000 clones, about 28% of them singletons. This TCR was recovered from a human donor with melanoma. The source material was tumor tissue (inferred from file names), sampled from a patient given nivolumab and ipilimumab in sequence. The rearrangement joins TRBV28 to TRBJ1-2; 8 bases are shared with TRBD1. The CDR3 protein is CASSLYQGASYGYTF. The CDR3 DNA reads as TGTGCCAGCAGTTTATACCAGGGGGCTAGCTATGGCTACACCTTC.